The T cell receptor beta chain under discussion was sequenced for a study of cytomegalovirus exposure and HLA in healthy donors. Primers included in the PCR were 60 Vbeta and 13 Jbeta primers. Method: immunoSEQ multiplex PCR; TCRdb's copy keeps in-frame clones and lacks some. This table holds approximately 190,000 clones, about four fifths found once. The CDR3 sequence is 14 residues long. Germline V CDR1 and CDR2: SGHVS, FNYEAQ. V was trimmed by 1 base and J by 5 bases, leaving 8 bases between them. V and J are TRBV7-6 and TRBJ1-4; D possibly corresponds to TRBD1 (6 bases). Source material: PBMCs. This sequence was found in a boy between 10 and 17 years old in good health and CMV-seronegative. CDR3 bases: TGTGCCAGCAGCTTAGGGGGGCTCAATGAAAAACTGTTTTTT. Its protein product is CASSLGGLNEKLFF.